This TCR beta chain was observed in a study of cytomegalovirus exposure and HLA in healthy donors. Study-level results: One cluster of highly shared sequence variants probably arose as a sequencing artifact. Researchers reported in a later analysis that common viral pathogens appeared linked to several top clusters. CMV serostatus alone was available as immune exposure information. Later on, a genetic analysis was performed. It linked a missense variant in DCLRE1C with V- and J-gene trimming of TCR beta.

PCR was performed using 60 Vbeta and 13 Jbeta primers. The table came from immunoSEQ multiplex PCR; TCRdb's copy has only in-frame clones and leaves some out. The sample lists approximately 110,000 clones; 78% were seen once. In regard to this clone: The antigen remains unidentified.

Germline V gene lookup returns CDR1 SGHAT and CDR2 FQNNGV. V was clipped by 1 base and J by 9 bases, with 12 bases between them. This CDR3 region has 13 residues. The sample was PBMCs. The rearrangement uses TRBV11-2 and TRBJ1-1; a possible D gene is TRBD1 (5 bases). This receptor was obtained from a man between 35 and 55 years old in good health and CMV-seronegative. The CDR3 here is CASSLAGRAKAFF. CDR3 nucleotides: TGTGCCAGCAGCTTAGCAGGCAGGGCTAAAGCTTTCTTT.